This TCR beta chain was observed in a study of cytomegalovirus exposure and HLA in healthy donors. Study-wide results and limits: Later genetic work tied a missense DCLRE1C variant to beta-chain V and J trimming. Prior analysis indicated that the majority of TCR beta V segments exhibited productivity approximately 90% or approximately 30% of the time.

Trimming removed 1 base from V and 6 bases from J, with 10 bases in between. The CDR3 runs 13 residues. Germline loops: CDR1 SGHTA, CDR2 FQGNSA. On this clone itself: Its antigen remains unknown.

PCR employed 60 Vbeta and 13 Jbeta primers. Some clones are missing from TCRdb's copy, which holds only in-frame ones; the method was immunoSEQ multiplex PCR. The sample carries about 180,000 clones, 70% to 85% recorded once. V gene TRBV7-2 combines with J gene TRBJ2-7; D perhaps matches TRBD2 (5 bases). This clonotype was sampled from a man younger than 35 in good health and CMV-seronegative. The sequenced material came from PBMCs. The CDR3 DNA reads TGTGCCAGCAGCTTAGGATATGGGAGCGAGCAGTACTTC. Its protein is CASSLGYGSEQYF.